The subject of this entry is one T cell receptor (beta chain). These data are taken from a study of cytotoxic CD8 clonotypes in ibrutinib-treated CLL. The CDR3 has 14 amino acids. V dropped 4 bases and J dropped 4 bases, with 13 bases sitting between them. In germline, CDR1 is SNHLY, CDR2 FYNNEI. Sequencing was performed with immunoSEQ multiplex PCR; in TCRdb, only in-frame clones are kept and a portion is missing. The sample includes approximately 320,000 clones, roughly 71% of them seen just once. The TCR originated in a human donor with chronic lymphocytic leukemia. The sample was PBMCs, taken after 36 months of ibrutinib treatment. This chain joins TRBV2 and TRBJ1-2; D is unclear. CDR3 sequence (DNA): TGTGCCAGCAGTGCCCCAGGCCTCGGCTATGGCTACACCTTC. Translating it yields CASSAPGLGYGYTF.